Given below is one T cell receptor beta chain in context. Its antigen is unknown. This record belongs to a study of cytomegalovirus exposure and HLA in healthy donors. Trimming cost V 5 bases and J 0 bases, with 13 bases left between them. This CDR3 is built from 15 residues. CDR1 KGHSH and CDR2 LQKENI come from the germline V gene. In nominal health when sampled, donors likely had unrecorded immune exposures nonetheless. 60 Vbeta and 13 Jbeta primers were used in PCR. Data came from immunoSEQ multiplex PCR; TCRdb stores just in-frame clones and leaves some out. Among about 96,000 clones listed, around 74% were seen once. Study outcomes and limitations: The study designated 150 or so TCR beta chains cytomegalovirus-associated.

V and J are TRBV18 and TRBJ1-2; D remains ambiguous. Sequencing was performed on PBMCs. This TCR was sampled from a female donor in good health and CMV-seropositive. CDR3 bases: TGTGCCAGCTCAGCCACTGCCCCCCCTAACTATGGCTACACCTTC. The encoded protein is CASSATAPPNYGYTF.